This is a list of T cell receptor beta chains from one sample in a study of T cell changes during pregnancy in multiple sclerosis. The repertoire was sequenced with immunoSEQ multiplex PCR; TCRdb's copy has only in-frame clones and lacks some. This table holds some 70,000 clones, roughly 90% found once. The source was peripheral blood, collected after pregnancy. The receptors were sampled from a female donor in good health, enrolled as a control in a pregnancy study. CDR3s include the opening cysteine and the closing phenylalanine or tryptophan. The D gene is left open where the match is weak. Some rows have no size entry. The others give once, few or many, or a class for an expanded clone.

.	.	TRBJ1-2	TRBV25-1	TGTGCCAGCAGTGGACGCGTGGAGGGCTACACCTTC	CASSGRVEGYTF
.	.	TRBJ1-4	TRBV5-1	TGCGCCAGCAGCTTGGGGGGGGACCCTAATGAAAAACTGTTTTTT	CASSLGGDPNEKLFF
.	.	TRBJ1-1	TRBV6-6	TGTGCCAGCAGTTACCCGACAGGGAACACTGAAGCTTTCTTT	CASSYPTGNTEAFF
.	.	TRBJ2-7	TRBV6-5	TGTGCCAGCAGTTACTCCCTAGCGCAATCCTACGAGCAGTACTTC	CASSYSLAQSYEQYF
TRBD1	.	TRBJ1-5	TRBV6-1	TGTGCCAGCAGCGGACAGGTCAATCAGCCCCAGCATTTT	CASSGQVNQPQHF
.	.	TRBJ1-6	TRBV7-9	TGTGCCAGCAACAGCGGACAGAATTCACCCCTCCACTTT	CASNSGQNSPLHF
TRBD2	.	TRBJ2-1	TRBV10-3	TGTGCCATCGAGGGGACTAGCCCGGCTGAGCAGTTCTTC	CAIEGTSPAEQFF
.	.	TRBJ2-3	TRBV21-1	TGTGCCAGCAGCAAAGAGTACGGGGGTCGCTTCGTTTTGGATACGCAGTATTTT	CASSKEYGGRFVLDTQYF
TRBD2	.	TRBJ2-3	TRBV10-3	TGTGCCATCAGTGAGGGTGGTAGCGGGAGCACAGATACGCAGTATTTT	CAISEGGSGSTDTQYF
TRBD2	.	TRBJ2-2	TRBV6-6	TGTGCCAGCAGGGAACTAGCGGGGGGGCGTGGCGGGGAGCTGTTTTTT	CASRELAGGRGGELFF
.	.	TRBJ2-7	TRBV6-6	TGTGCCGCAAGGAGTCGTCAAGAATACGAGCAGTACTTC	CAARSRQEYEQYF
TRBD2	.	TRBJ2-1	TRBV5-5	TGCGCCAGCAGCCTGGGACTAGCAGACAATGAGCAGTTCTTC	CASSLGLADNEQFF
.	.	TRBJ2-7	TRBV6-1	TGTGCCTTTTCCAGGGGCTACGAGCAGTACTTC	CAFSRGYEQYF
TRBD2	.	TRBJ2-5	TRBV5-1	TGCGCCAGCAGCTTGGCGGGGGGGCCGGTAGAGACCCAGTACTTC	CASSLAGGPVETQYF
TRBD1	.	TRBJ1-2	TRBV25-1	TGTGCCAGCAGATATACAGGGGACGGCTACACCTTC	CASRYTGDGYTF
.	.	TRBJ1-1	TRBV19	TGTGCCAGTAGTTCGAGGGAGAAGACCACTGAAGCTTTCTTT	CASSSREKTTEAFF
.	.	TRBJ2-1	TRBV7-9	TGTGCCAGCAGCTTAATTAGTAATGAGCAGTTCTTC	CASSLISNEQFF
.	.	TRBJ1-6	TRBV2	TGTGCCAGCACCTCCCGGGGGGTGCCACCCCTCCACTTT	CASTSRGVPPLHF
.	.	TRBJ1-2	TRBV19	TGTGCCAGTAGTATGGGCCAGGGGACCGGCTACACCTTC	CASSMGQGTGYTF
TRBD2	.	TRBJ2-7	TRBV6-6	TGTGCCAGCAGTTTCGCACGACTAGCGAATTGCGAGCAGTACTTC	CASSFARLANCEQYF
.	.	TRBJ2-4	TRBV19	TGTGCCAGTAGTATCGGGGGTACCCCAACTGAGTACTTC	CASSIGGTPTEYF
TRBD1	.	TRBJ2-6	TRBV15	TGTGCCGCCCGGGACAGGGGCGCAGCTGGGGCCAACGTCCTGACTTTC	CAARDRGAAGANVLTF
.	.	TRBJ1-1	TRBV5-1	TGCGCCAGCCGCAAGGACCGGGGGAACACTGAAGCTTTCTTT	CASRKDRGNTEAFF
TRBD1	.	TRBJ1-4	TRBV7-8	TGTGCCAGCAGCTTAACAAAGGACAGGTTGGACCCAACTAATGAAAAACTGTTTTTT	CASSLTKDRLDPTNEKLFF
.	once	TRBJ1-3	TRBV5-8	TGTGCCAGCAGCGCAGGACAGTTTTCTGGAAACACCATATATTTT	CASSAGQFSGNTIYF
.	.	TRBJ2-3	TRBV27	TGTGCCAGCAGTTTCCTCGGAGATACGCAGTATTTT	CASSFLGDTQYF
TRBD1	.	TRBJ2-7	TRBV27	TGTGCCAGCAGTCCGGACAGGGTTACCTACGAGCAGTACTTC	CASSPDRVTYEQYF